This TCR beta chain was profiled in a study of blood T cell repertoires in COVID-19. Germline V CDR1 and CDR2: SGDLS, YYNGEE. This CDR3 contains 14 residues. The V gene end was trimmed by 0 bases and the J gene end by 4 bases; junction bases not matched to a gene: 3. Measured with immunoSEQ multiplex PCR; TCRdb has only the in-frame clones, and not every one. This sample has 110,000 or so clones, with 70% to 85% found just once. The receptor was derived from a woman aged 40 to 50 with acute or convalescent COVID-19. The sequenced material came from peripheral blood. The J gene is TRBJ2-7, the V gene TRBV9, with 8 bases that match TRBD2. CDR3 coding DNA: TGTGCCAGCAGCGTAGGCGGGGGGTATTACGAGCAGTACTTC. Protein: CASSVGGGYYEQYF.